These T cell receptor beta chains were read from a single sample in a study of patients and donors after allogeneic stem cell transplantation. TCRdb fed the RT-PCR reads into MiXCR, producing one record per CDR3 protein. In the table there are fewer than 75,000 distinct CDR3 sequences, about an eighth of which are singletons. The sequenced material came from blood, either unsorted or a sorted T cell fraction (not recorded which). Receptors originate from a human donor who was either an allogeneic HSCT recipient or a stem cell or donor lymphocyte infusion donor (not recorded which). It is not recorded whose cells these are; they may come from a transplant donor. CDR3s include the opening cysteine and the closing phenylalanine or tryptophan. The D gene is left open where the match is weak.

j_call,d_call,v_call,cdr3_aa
TRBJ2-3,-,TRBV11-2,CASTGGAGVIDTQYF
TRBJ2-3,-,TRBV29-1,CSVVRGSTDTQYF
TRBJ2-1,-,TRBV11-1,CASSLLLFGVGEQFF
TRBJ2-2,TRBD2,TRBV6-5,CASSYDYPGLGSPGELFF
TRBJ2-6,-,TRBV27,CASSIQAEIPGANVLTF
TRBJ2-5,TRBD2,TRBV29-1,CSVQLLAGEETQYF
TRBJ2-6,-,TRBV14,CASSQDQGSYSGANVLTF
TRBJ2-1,TRBD2,TRBV18,CASSPPTSGDNEQFF
TRBJ2-3,TRBD2,TRBV12-5,CASGLTSGGAGGTQYF
TRBJ1-5,TRBD1,TRBV27,CASSPQGYNQPQHF
TRBJ1-1,-,TRBV6-1,CASAGTVRTEAFF
TRBJ2-5,TRBD2,TRBV6-5,CASQLATQETQYF
TRBJ2-1,TRBD1,TRBV20-1,CSARDGNRGIYNEQFF
TRBJ2-1,TRBD2,TRBV29-1,CSVVTSGRWNEQFF
TRBJ1-5,TRBD1,TRBV20-1,CSARVSGTGSLIGNQPQHF
TRBJ1-2,-,TRBV3-1,CASSQAYVSGTYGYTF
TRBJ2-7,-,TRBV27,CASSRRQASYEQYF
TRBJ1-3,-,TRBV7-2,CASSLDYGGSSSGNTIYF
TRBJ2-1,-,TRBV27,CASSPSPRSDNEQFF
TRBJ1-2,-,TRBV6-1,CASSGQRGYGYTF
TRBJ2-3,TRBD1,TRBV20-1,CSARKPGQGGTQYF
TRBJ2-4,-,TRBV2,CASSEYRVYF
TRBJ2-1,-,TRBV7-9,CASSFRVGDLTYNEQFF
TRBJ1-5,-,TRBV12-3/TRBV12-4,CASSSGYSNQPQHF
TRBJ2-7,TRBD2,TRBV12-3/TRBV12-4,CASSFSLAENYEQYF
TRBJ2-7,-,TRBV29-1,CSVDKPDSYEQYF
TRBJ1-5,-,TRBV12-3/TRBV12-4,CASSAAGGQPQHF
TRBJ1-2,-,TRBV12-3/TRBV12-4,CASLSGKGALANYGYTF
TRBJ2-7,TRBD1,TRBV5-1,CASSLEGQAYEQYF
TRBJ2-1,-,TRBV14,CASSQDHFGEIKNEQFF
TRBJ1-2,-,TRBV12-3/TRBV12-4,CASSFGGQNYGYTF
TRBJ2-1,-,TRBV7-9,CASNPLGYYNEQFF
TRBJ2-1,-,TRBV3-1,CASSAAPNEQFF
TRBJ1-5,TRBD1,TRBV20-1,CSARIGDRVYGGQPQHF
TRBJ1-5,-,TRBV12-3/TRBV12-4,CASSFQGTYQPQHF
TRBJ1-1,-,TRBV27,CASRRYRSGWAFF
TRBJ2-3,-,TRBV5-6,CASSAPMDTDTQYF
TRBJ1-2,-,TRBV9,CASSVEGQPMYGYTF
TRBJ2-1,-,TRBV6-6,CASTPLLNRDLDEQFF
TRBJ2-3,TRBD2,TRBV5-1,CASSVGTSGPTDTQYF
TRBJ1-1,-,TRBV27,CASSLSWQNTEAFF
TRBJ2-2,-,TRBV7-9,CASSLGPVINTGELFF
TRBJ1-2,-,TRBV7-8,CASSPEGSYGYTF
TRBJ1-2,TRBD1,TRBV29-1,CSVESPRTGGNYGYTF